This T cell receptor beta chain originates from a study of early T cells in non-severe SARS-CoV-2 infection. Across the study: The study sequenced bulk RNA from unsorted whole blood, with chains unpaired.

Study-wide results and limits: Comparison of clonotypes with VDJdb favored anti-spike CD8 responses while missing private and CD4 specificities.

As part of library construction, unique molecular identifiers were attached to individual cDNA molecules. TCRdb analysed the 5' RACE reads with MiXCR anew, one entry per CDR3 protein. The data contain 60,000 to 85,000 distinct CDR3 sequences, around 15% of them singletons. The CDR3 sequence is 14 residues long. V lost 1 base and J lost 8; bases outside the gene matches: 7. The germline V gene encodes CDR1 SQVTM and CDR2 ANQGSEA. Many counts were recorded for this clonotype. The antigen is not known. This TCR was recovered from an adult who was a healthcare worker with PCR-confirmed SARS-CoV-2 infection or an uninfected control (not recorded which). The gene calls are TRBV29-1 and TRBJ2-1; TRBD1 matches at 8 bases. The sample consisted of whole blood. The CDR3 loop reads CSVEGQGAVDEQFF. The DNA of the CDR3 is TGCAGCGTTGAAGGGCAGGGGGCGGTCGATGAGCAGTTCTTC.